A selection of T cell receptor beta chains follows, all from one sample in a study of regulatory T cells in long-lasting Graves disease. TCRdb analysed the multiplex PCR reads with MiXCR anew, one entry per CDR3 protein. The data contain about 420,000 distinct CDR3 sequences, over 15% of them singletons. This sample was also put to use in a study of T cells in Graves' hyperthyroidism and ophthalmopathy.

Here the sequenced sample was peripheral blood mononuclear cells (PBMCs), taken at new diagnosis, from a patient treated with antithyroid drugs. These TCRs come from a woman aged 18-30 years with Graves disease. Both conserved end residues are part of each CDR3. The order of the fields is D gene, clone size, J gene, V gene, CDR3 protein, CDR3 DNA. D genes are given only for firm matches. Only part of the rows carry a size: once, few, many, or a class if the clone is expanded.

D: -; size: many; J: TRBJ2-7; V: TRBV10-3; CDR3: CAISASRVTYEQYF; DNA: TGTGCCATCAGTGCGAGTAGGGTCACCTACGAGCAGTACTTC
D: -; size: few; J: TRBJ1-1; V: TRBV20-1; CDR3: CSASGGLNTEAFF; DNA: TGCAGTGCTAGTGGGGGGCTGAACACTGAAGCTTTCTTT
D: -; size: few; J: TRBJ1-4; V: TRBV5-6; CDR3: CASSKPGFGKLFF; DNA: TGTGCCAGCAGCAAGCCAGGATTCGGGAAACTGTTTTTT
D: -; size: many; J: TRBJ2-1; V: TRBV28; CDR3: CASSLVSEQFF; DNA: TGTGCCAGCAGTCTAGTTAGTGAGCAGTTCTTC
D: TRBD1; size: few; J: TRBJ1-2; V: TRBV6-2/TRBV6-3; CDR3: CASSRDSHYGYTF; DNA: TGTGCCAGCAGTCGGGACAGCCACTATGGCTACACCTTC
D: -; size: many; J: TRBJ1-1; V: TRBV6-1; CDR3: CASRVSGANTEAFF; DNA: TGTGCCAGCAGAGTGTCGGGGGCCAACACTGAAGCTTTCTTT
D: -; size: -; J: TRBJ2-2; V: TRBV6-1; CDR3: CASTRMMGHRVVTGELFF; DNA: TGTGCCAGCACCCGTATGATGGGACACCGGGTAGTTACCGGGGAGCTGTTTTTT
D: -; size: -; J: TRBJ2-4; V: TRBV27; CDR3: CASSLGHTNIQYF; DNA: TGTGCCAGCAGTTTGGGACACACGAACATTCAGTACTTC
D: -; size: -; J: TRBJ2-6; V: TRBV5-1; CDR3: CASSRGWGNTRSGANVLTF; DNA: TGCGCCAGCAGCCGGGGCTGGGGGAACACAAGATCTGGGGCCAACGTCCTGACTTTC
D: TRBD2; size: -; J: TRBJ2-7; V: TRBV7-9; CDR3: CASSLPGLAGGPYEQYF; DNA: TGTGCCAGCAGCCTACCGGGACTAGCGGGAGGGCCCTACGAGCAGTACTTC